A selection of T cell receptor beta chains follows, all from one sample in a study of blood T cell repertoires in COVID-19. TCRdb's table, derived via immunoSEQ multiplex PCR, lists solely in-frame clones and lacks some. The table lists tens of thousands of clones, around 65% of them singletons. What was sequenced was peripheral blood. These TCRs come from a woman aged 70 to 79 with acute or convalescent COVID-19. Both conserved end residues are part of each CDR3. A D gene is named only where the DNA matches it firmly. Rows give clone size only sometimes, using once, few, many, or a class for an expanded clone.

once	NA	TRBV3-1/TRBV3-2	TRBJ2-6	TGTGCCAGCAGCCCTAGAATCTCTGGGGCCAACGTCCTGACTTTC	CASSPRISGANVLTF
NA	TRBD2	TRBV3-1/TRBV3-2	TRBJ2-6	TGTGCCAGCAGCCAAGATAGCGGGGGGGCTGGGGCCAACGTCCTGACTTTC	CASSQDSGGAGANVLTF
once	TRBD1	TRBV5-3	TRBJ2-1	TGTGCCAGAAGGGTGGACAGGGTCGCTGAGCAGTTCTTC	CARRVDRVAEQFF
NA	TRBD1	TRBV28	TRBJ1-2	TGTGCCAGCAGGTCCGGGACAGGGTACGGCTATGGCTACACCTTC	CASRSGTGYGYGYTF
NA	NA	TRBV19	TRBJ2-6	TGTGCCAGTAGGGAGAGGGCTGGGGCCAACGTCCTGACTTTC	CASRERAGANVLTF
few	NA	TRBV6-5	TRBJ1-1	TGTGCCAGCAGTTACCAGGAGGGCACTGAAGCTTTCTTT	CASSYQEGTEAFF
once	TRBD1	TRBV5-6	TRBJ1-2	TGTGCCAGCAGCTTGAACAGGGGGCTAGGGGGCTACACCTTC	CASSLNRGLGGYTF
NA	NA	TRBV6-5	TRBJ2-1	TGTGCCAGCAGTCAGGGTTCCTACAATGAGCAGTTCTTC	CASSQGSYNEQFF
NA	NA	TRBV19	TRBJ1-5	TGTGCCAGTAGTACTAGACAGGCCCAGGTTCAGCCCCAGCATTTT	CASSTRQAQVQPQHF
NA	TRBD1	TRBV3-1/TRBV3-2	TRBJ2-5	TGTGCCAGCAGCCGACAGGGGAAACAAGAGACCCAGTACTTC	CASSRQGKQETQYF
NA	TRBD2	TRBV7-2	TRBJ2-1	TGTGCCAGCAGCCCAATAGCGGGGGAGTTCTTC	CASSPIAGEFF
NA	NA	TRBV18	TRBJ2-5	TGTGCCAGCTCACCAACAGAAGAGACCCAGTACTTC	CASSPTEETQYF
NA	TRBD1	TRBV5-4	TRBJ2-7	TGTGCCAGCAGCTTGGAGACAGGGTACTCCTACGAGCAGTACTTC	CASSLETGYSYEQYF
NA	NA	TRBV6-5	TRBJ1-1	TGTGCCAGCAGTTACTTGGGAGATGAAGCTTTCTTT	CASSYLGDEAFF
NA	NA	TRBV2	TRBJ1-5	TGTGCCAGCACACTACAGGGAACGGTCCAGCCCCAGCATTTT	CASTLQGTVQPQHF
few	NA	TRBV11-3	TRBJ1-4	TGTGCCAGCAGCTTACGGGGGACGGTAACTAATGAAAAACTGTTTTTT	CASSLRGTVTNEKLFF
NA	NA	TRBV6-5	TRBJ1-2	TGTGCCAGCAGCGACAGGCGGGTGGGTGGCTACACCTTC	CASSDRRVGGYTF
NA	TRBD1	TRBV9	TRBJ1-2	TGTGCCAGCAACAACCGGGACAGGGGTGATGGCTACACCTTC	CASNNRDRGDGYTF
NA	NA	TRBV7-9	TRBJ1-2	TGTGCCAGCAGTTCAATAAGGGGATCTAACTATGGCTACACCTTC	CASSSIRGSNYGYTF
few	NA	TRBV7-8	TRBJ2-7	TGTGCCAGCAGCTTAAGTAGCGGACTGGCCTACGAGCAGTACTTC	CASSLSSGLAYEQYF
NA	TRBD2	TRBV7-3	TRBJ2-3	TGTGCCAGCAGCTTATTCGGGACTAGCGGGACGAGCACAGATACGCAGTATTTT	CASSLFGTSGTSTDTQYF
NA	TRBD2	TRBV28	TRBJ2-7	TGTGCCAGCAGTCCGTCGACTAGCGGATTTTACGAGCAGTACTTC	CASSPSTSGFYEQYF
few	NA	TRBV7-3	TRBJ2-1	TGTGCCAGCAGCCTCGGGACCTACAATGAGCAGTTCTTC	CASSLGTYNEQFF
NA	TRBD1	TRBV5-5	TRBJ2-7	TGTGCCAGCAGTCTAAGTACAGGGGGGTCCTACGAGCAGTACTTC	CASSLSTGGSYEQYF
NA	NA	TRBV2	TRBJ2-4	TGTGCCAGCAGTGAATCGGGCAGGGGATACATTCAGTACTTC	CASSESGRGYIQYF
NA	TRBD1	TRBV27	TRBJ2-3	TGTGCCAGCAGTACACAGGGGAGAGATACGCAGTATTTT	CASSTQGRDTQYF
few	NA	TRBV15	TRBJ2-7	TGTGCCACCAGGCTCGGGGGCTCCTACGAGCAGTACTTC	CATRLGGSYEQYF
once	TRBD1	TRBV6-5	TRBJ2-3	TGTGCCAGCAGTTACTCCGGGACAGGGGAAGATACGCAGTATTTT	CASSYSGTGEDTQYF
few	NA	TRBV29-1	TRBJ1-1	TGCAGCGTTGTTGGAGGTCCCGGTGAAGCTTTCTTT	CSVVGGPGEAFF
NA	NA	TRBV6-5	TRBJ1-3	TGTGCCAGCAGTTACTCTCGGGGGGGACACACCATATATTTT	CASSYSRGGHTIYF
many	TRBD1	TRBV5-4	TRBJ1-2	TGTGCCAGCAGGCCCACCGGGACAGCAACCTCTTACACCTTC	CASRPTGTATSYTF
NA	TRBD1	TRBV6-1	TRBJ2-4	TGTGCCAGCAGTGTACAGGGGCCCTATGCCAAAAACATTCAGTACTTC	CASSVQGPYAKNIQYF
few	NA	TRBV7-2	TRBJ1-2	TGTGCCAGCAGCTTGCGAAACTATGGCTACACCTTC	CASSLRNYGYTF
NA	TRBD1	TRBV7-2	TRBJ1-2	TGTGCCAGCAGCTTAGCGAGGGACAGTCTATGGCAGGGCTATGGCTACACCTTC	CASSLARDSLWQGYGYTF
NA	TRBD1	TRBV6-6	TRBJ1-2	TGTGCCAGCAGACCTACCGGGACAGGGAACTATGGCTACACCTTC	CASRPTGTGNYGYTF
NA	TRBD1	TRBV7-7	TRBJ2-7	TGTGCTAGCAGCCGGGGACAGGGGGTGGGGTACGAGCAGTACTTC	CASSRGQGVGYEQYF
NA	TRBD1	TRBV29-1	TRBJ1-1	TGCAGCGTCAGGACAGGGACCACTGAAGCTTTCTTT	CSVRTGTTEAFF
NA	TRBD1	TRBV7-9	TRBJ1-6	TGTGCCAGCAGCTTAGCAATGACAGGGGATAATTCACCCCTCCACTTT	CASSLAMTGDNSPLHF
NA	NA	TRBV28	TRBJ1-5	TGTGCCAGCAGTATCCCCGCGGAAAATCAGCCCCAGCATTTT	CASSIPAENQPQHF
few	TRBD2	TRBV6-2/TRBV6-3	TRBJ2-2	TGTGCCAGCAGTACCCTGGATCCGGGACTAGCGGGAACCGGGGAGCTGTTTTTT	CASSTLDPGLAGTGELFF